Below, 7 T cell receptor beta chains from the same sample are listed, as sequenced in a study of early T cells in non-severe SARS-CoV-2 infection (dated by TCRdb to about 2021). The protocol used for the library was 5' RACE. The instrument given in TCRdb is NextSeq 500. The public reads were quality trimmed at Q25 with fastp and then assembled into clones with MiXCR by TCRdb, keeping productive beta chains. Each CDR3 protein appears once, grouped with its most common genes and DNA. The sample yields about 52,000 distinct CDR3 sequences; approximately 11% were counted once. Clones ranked in the top ten supply under 15% of the sample. Sequenced: whole blood. These receptors were obtained from an adult who was a healthcare worker with PCR-confirmed SARS-CoV-2 infection or an uninfected control (not recorded which).

This clonotype was observed a handful of times. The chain couples TRBV9 to TRBJ1-1; D gene ambiguous. V was cut by 5 bases and J by 2 bases, with 10 bases left in between. The CDR3 length is 13 residues. Germline-derived CDR1 and CDR2 are SGDLS and YYNGEE. The CDR3 reads CASSITSNTEAFF. CDR3 coding DNA: TGTGCCAGCAGTATAACAAGTAACACTGAAGCTTTCTTT.

J is TRBJ1-1 and V is TRBV13; 7 bases match TRBD1. This CDR3 has 14 residues. CDR1 is PRHDT, CDR2 FYEKMQ, per germline (reference sequence). Trimming at V came to 5 bases and at J to 4 bases, leaving 7 bases not matched to a gene. The CDR3 reads CASSREGALTEAFF. The CDR3 region has the DNA TGTGCCAGCAGCAGGGAGGGGGCGCTCACTGAAGCTTTCTTT.

This clonotype was observed many times. This rearrangement joins TRBV11-2 to TRBJ2-3; 8 bases are shared with TRBD2. V was pared by 4 bases and J by 6 bases, with 15 bases of the junction left unmatched. Germline V gene lookup returns CDR1 SGHAT and CDR2 FQNNGV. The CDR3 sequence is 17 residues long. The CDR3 here is CASSSSSGGRGDDTQYF. The DNA for the CDR3 is TGTGCCAGCAGCTCTTCCTCGGGAGGGCGAGGTGATGATACGCAGTATTTT.

This clonotype occurred many times. V usage is TRBV6-5 and J usage is TRBJ2-3, with D unresolved. V lost 2 bases and J 2 bases, leaving 11 bases between the germline ends. The CDR3 has 15 residues. Germline-derived CDR1 and CDR2 are MNHEY and SVGAGI. This CDR3 reads CASSYGSLSTDTQYF. Written as DNA, the CDR3 is TGTGCCAGCAGTTACGGTAGCTTATCCACAGATACGCAGTATTTT.

This clonotype was seen repeatedly, ten times or more. The chain recombines TRBV7-2 with TRBJ1-4, with no clear D. This CDR3 region has 14 residues. The germline V gene encodes CDR1 SGHTA and CDR2 FQGNSA. V was trimmed by 1 base and J by 8 bases, leaving 11 bases between them. CDR3 loop: CASSLDAGGEKLFF. The DNA for the CDR3 is TGTGCCAGCAGCTTAGACGCGGGAGGGGAAAAACTGTTTTTT.

This clonotype has a count of ten or more. This chain joins TRBV18 and TRBJ1-3; D gene unclear. Between the trimmed V and J ends, which lost 5 bases and 4 bases, there was a span of 15 bases. CDR1 and CDR2 (germline): KGHSH, LQKENI. The CDR3 has 15 residues. In DNA form, the CDR3 reads TGTGCCAGCTCAGGTCCGTCCAGTCGAGGAAACACCATATATTTT. Its protein is CASSGPSSRGNTIYF.

This clonotype was observed a few times. V usage is TRBV7-2 and J usage is TRBJ2-3, with TRBD2 matching over 8 bases. Losses at the gene ends were 5 bases for V and 6 bases for J; bases not matched to a gene: 13. CDR3 size: 16 residues. Germline-derived CDR1 and CDR2 are SGHTA and FQGNSA. The CDR3 DNA reads TGTGCCAGCAGCCAGAGAAGCGGGGGAAGATTGGATACGCAGTATTTT. The encoded protein is CASSQRSGGRLDTQYF.